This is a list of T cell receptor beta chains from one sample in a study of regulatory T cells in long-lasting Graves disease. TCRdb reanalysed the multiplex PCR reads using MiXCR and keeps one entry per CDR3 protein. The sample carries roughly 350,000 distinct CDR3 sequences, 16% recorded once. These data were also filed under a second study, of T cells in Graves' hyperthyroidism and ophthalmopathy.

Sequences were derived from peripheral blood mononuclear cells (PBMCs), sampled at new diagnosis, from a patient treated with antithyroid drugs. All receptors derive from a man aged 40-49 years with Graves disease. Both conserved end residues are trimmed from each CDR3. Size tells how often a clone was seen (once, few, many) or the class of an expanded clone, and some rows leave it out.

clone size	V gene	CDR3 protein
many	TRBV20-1	SATQLVNQPQH
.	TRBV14	ASSQDWGNTGELF
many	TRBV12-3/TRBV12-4	ASSFLAGGPGELF
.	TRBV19	ASSMNGLSPEQY
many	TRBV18	ASSPGNGNEQF
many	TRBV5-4	ASSRDTNEKLF
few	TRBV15	ATSRGTGQEQPQH
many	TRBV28	ASWLTGGSYNEQF
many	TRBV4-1	ASSQGDRDYNSPLH
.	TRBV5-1	ASRTSGAADTQY
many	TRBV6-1	ASARRRDATGELF
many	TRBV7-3	ASSSWTGGEQY
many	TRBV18	ASSLQGNSNQPQH
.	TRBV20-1	SVRGQLNEKLF
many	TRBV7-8	ASSDIKGIDSPLH
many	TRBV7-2	ASSLDSSYEQY
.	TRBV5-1	ASSLGPRGQPQH
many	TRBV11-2	ASSPGTSVYQETQY
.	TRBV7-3	ASSFAGGSNTGELF
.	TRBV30	AWSSHGFQPQH
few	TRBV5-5	ASSLESWGHSDTQY
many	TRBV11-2	ASSFAGKGSPLH
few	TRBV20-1	SAGARSPRNEQF
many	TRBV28	ASSPAGQSGNEQF
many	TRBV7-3	ASSSSTGPSPYNEQF
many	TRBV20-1	SAGQRQGAYEQY
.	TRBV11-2	ASSQDGGRGNEQF
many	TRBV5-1	ASSFKDTATDTQY
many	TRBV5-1	ASSTRGQGRNEQY
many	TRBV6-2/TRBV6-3	ASSRPSGPSTDTQY
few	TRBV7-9	ASSPRGGHSGNTIY
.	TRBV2	ASFRDRAQETQY